These T cell receptor beta chains were read from a single sample in a study of vaccination and CD4 T cells after COVID-19. Their antigens are not known. TCRdb reprocessed the PCR reads via MiXCR and lists one record per CDR3 protein. Found here are 15,000 or so distinct CDR3 sequences, about 44% of them singletons; the top ten hold around 3.6%. Sequences were obtained from CD4+ T cells from blood, cultured in vitro. These receptors were obtained from a human donor who had recovered from COVID-19. Each CDR3 is given with its conserved first and last residue. The D gene is left open where the match is weak. The size field is filled for only some rows; it gives once, few, many or a size class.

V gene	D gene	clone size	J gene	CDR3 protein	CDR3 DNA
TRBV2	.	.	TRBJ2-3	CASSAGGWGTDTQYF	TGTGCCAGCAGTGCGGGGGGCTGGGGCACAGATACGCAGTATTTT
TRBV6-1	.	few	TRBJ1-5	CASRSGQDQPQHF	TGTGCCAGCAGGTCAGGGCAAGATCAGCCCCAGCATTTT
TRBV11-1	.	.	TRBJ2-1	CASRKDSVLYNEQFF	TGTGCCAGCAGAAAGGACAGCGTCCTTTACAATGAGCAGTTCTTC
TRBV21-1	.	few	TRBJ2-7	CASSTNRGATYEQYF	TGTGCCAGCAGCACCAACCGTGGGGCGACCTACGAGCAGTACTTC
TRBV20-1	TRBD1	.	TRBJ2-5	CSARDRGHLVGTQYF	TGCAGTGCTAGAGATAGGGGGCACCTGGTGGGGACCCAGTACTTC
TRBV4-2	TRBD2	.	TRBJ2-5	CASSQGDGGETQYF	TGTGCCAGCAGCCAAGGGGACGGGGGGGAGACCCAGTACTTC
TRBV20-1	.	.	TRBJ2-2	CSARDSRRGNTGELFF	TGCAGTGCTAGAGACAGCAGGCGGGGGAACACCGGGGAGCTGTTTTTT
TRBV7-2	TRBD2	.	TRBJ2-5	CASSLGTSGLVGETQYF	TGTGCCAGCAGCTTGGGCACTAGCGGGTTGGTAGGAGAGACCCAGTACTTC
TRBV7-2	.	.	TRBJ2-7	CASSRDRASSYEQYF	TGTGCCAGCAGCCGGGACCGGGCTTCCTCCTACGAGCAGTACTTC
TRBV6-2/TRBV6-3	TRBD2	medium-sized	TRBJ2-7	CASSYFGGRSGEQYF	TGTGCCAGCAGTTACTTCGGCGGGAGATCCGGCGAGCAGTACTTC
TRBV7-2	.	.	TRBJ2-3	CASSRNDGVDTQYF	TGTGCCAGCAGCCGTAACGATGGAGTCGATACGCAGTATTTT
TRBV20-1	.	few	TRBJ2-2	CSARGYAGELFF	TGCAGTGCTCGGGGATACGCCGGGGAGCTGTTTTTT
TRBV6-1	TRBD2	.	TRBJ2-5	CASSEFASGIETQYF	TGTGCCAGCAGTGAATTTGCTAGCGGGATAGAGACCCAGTACTTC
TRBV7-9	.	few	TRBJ2-2	CASSLAGARRTGELFF	TGTGCCAGCAGCTTAGCGGGAGCCCGACGCACCGGGGAGCTGTTTTTT
TRBV19	TRBD1	.	TRBJ2-2	CASSKGGTGGATGELFF	TGTGCCAGTAGTAAAGGAGGGACAGGGGGCGCAACCGGGGAGCTGTTTTTT
TRBV20-1	.	.	TRBJ2-7	CSARYVTRGGEQYF	TGCAGTGCTAGATATGTAACGAGAGGGGGCGAGCAGTACTTC
TRBV11-2	.	.	TRBJ2-3	CASSSRDRTDTQYF	TGTGCCAGCAGCTCGCGGGATAGGACAGATACGCAGTATTTT
TRBV2	.	.	TRBJ2-5	CASSLERGRRETQYF	TGTGCCAGCAGCCTAGAACGCGGGCGAAGAGAGACCCAGTACTTC
TRBV5-4	.	.	TRBJ2-5	CASSFEGWETQYF	TGTGCCAGCAGCTTTGAGGGGTGGGAGACCCAGTACTTC
TRBV7-3	.	few	TRBJ2-3	CASSLGASTDTQYF	TGTGCCAGCAGCTTGGGGGCTAGCACAGATACGCAGTATTTT
TRBV7-2	TRBD1	.	TRBJ2-7	CASSLLGQGGAHEQYF	TGTGCCAGCAGCCTACTGGGACAGGGGGGTGCCCACGAGCAGTACTTC
TRBV7-2	.	once	TRBJ2-3	CASSLGRLDTQYF	TGTGCCAGCAGCCTTGGCCGTTTAGATACGCAGTATTTT
TRBV28	.	.	TRBJ2-5	CASSRGQPGETQYF	TGTGCCAGCAGCCGTGGACAGCCTGGGGAGACCCAGTACTTC
TRBV10-3	TRBD1	medium-sized	TRBJ1-1	CATHGQGNVGTEAFF	TGTGCCACCCACGGACAGGGCAATGTGGGCACTGAAGCTTTCTTT
TRBV28	.	.	TRBJ1-1	CASIIGGNRNTEAFF	TGTGCCAGCATCATAGGCGGGAATCGAAACACTGAAGCTTTCTTT
TRBV5-1	.	.	TRBJ1-1	CASSLYSPQTEAFF	TGCGCCAGCAGCTTGTACAGCCCCCAGACTGAAGCTTTCTTT
TRBV2	.	.	TRBJ1-4	CASSGRGRDEKLFF	TGTGCCAGCAGTGGAAGGGGTCGAGACGAAAAACTGTTTTTT
TRBV19	TRBD1	few	TRBJ2-5	CASSKPSGGGKETQYF	TGTGCCAGTAGCAAACCCTCAGGGGGCGGAAAGGAGACCCAGTACTTC
TRBV6-1	.	.	TRBJ2-7	CASSEEVIYEQYF	TGTGCCAGCAGTGAAGAAGTTATCTACGAGCAGTACTTC
TRBV30	.	few	TRBJ1-2	CAWNRVGYGYTF	TGTGCCTGGAACCGGGTAGGCTATGGCTACACCTTC
TRBV6-1	TRBD2	.	TRBJ2-3	CASSQRGVADTQYF	TGTGCCAGCAGTCAGCGGGGGGTGGCAGATACGCAGTATTTT
TRBV28	TRBD1	few	TRBJ1-1	CLSGQTNTEAFF	TGCCTTTCGGGACAGACGAACACTGAAGCTTTCTTT
TRBV6-2/TRBV6-3	TRBD1	few	TRBJ1-6	CASSYGRGRRDSPLHF	TGTGCCAGCAGTTACGGGAGGGGGCGTCGTGATTCACCCCTCCACTTT
TRBV7-2	TRBD1	.	TRBJ1-4	CASSSGTGTHLFF	TGTGCCAGCAGCTCCGGGACAGGAACCCATCTGTTTTTT
TRBV20-1	TRBD2	.	TRBJ2-1	CSAGKLAGEPRNEQFF	TGCAGTGCTGGCAAACTAGCGGGAGAGCCTCGAAATGAGCAGTTCTTC
TRBV15	.	.	TRBJ2-1	CATSRAGRGGPLNEQFF	TGTGCCACCAGCAGAGCGGGGAGGGGGGGACCCCTCAATGAGCAGTTCTTC
TRBV20-1	.	few	TRBJ2-3	CSAIVGVASSDTQYF	TGCAGTGCTATCGTCGGGGTAGCGAGTTCAGATACGCAGTATTTT
TRBV6-1	TRBD2	medium-sized	TRBJ2-3	CATRGGSTDTQYF	TGTGCCACCCGGGGGGGAAGCACAGATACGCAGTATTTT
TRBV20-1	.	.	TRBJ2-3	CSARAYGDTQYF	TGCAGTGCTAGAGCCTACGGGGATACGCAGTATTTT
TRBV20-1	TRBD2	.	TRBJ2-2	CSQTSGSSGELFF	TGCAGCCAGACTAGCGGGAGTTCCGGGGAGCTGTTTTTT
TRBV7-2	TRBD2	few	TRBJ2-2	CASSRSAGSRGELFF	TGTGCCAGCAGCCGGTCAGCGGGGTCGAGGGGGGAGCTGTTTTTT
TRBV2	TRBD1	.	TRBJ2-1	CASYGQGGNEQFF	TGTGCCAGCTATGGACAGGGGGGGAATGAGCAGTTCTTC
TRBV20-1	.	once	TRBJ1-3	CSAREHNSGNTIYF	TGCAGTGCTAGAGAACACAACTCTGGAAACACCATATATTTT
TRBV30	.	.	TRBJ1-3	CAWSVLVNTIYF	TGTGCCTGGAGTGTACTTGTTAACACCATATATTTT
TRBV20-1	TRBD2	.	TRBJ2-7	CGSGRAGHEQYF	TGCGGTAGCGGGAGGGCCGGCCACGAGCAGTACTTC
TRBV6-1	.	.	TRBJ1-5	CASSEAAGDQPQHF	TGTGCCAGCAGTGAAGCTGCAGGCGATCAGCCCCAGCATTTT
TRBV3-1	TRBD2	.	TRBJ2-1	CASSRSGRANEQFF	TGTGCCAGCAGCCGTAGCGGGAGAGCCAATGAGCAGTTCTTC
TRBV6-1	TRBD1	few	TRBJ1-4	CASSEVDGTGEEKLFF	TGTGCCAGCAGTGAAGTTGATGGGACAGGGGAGGAAAAACTGTTTTTT
TRBV27	.	few	TRBJ1-5	CASSLSRTVGPQHF	TGTGCCAGCAGTTTATCTAGGACCGTGGGGCCCCAGCATTTT
TRBV4-1	TRBD1	.	TRBJ2-3	CASSFRGRNTQYF	TGCGCCAGCAGCTTCAGGGGGCGAAATACGCAGTATTTT
TRBV4-2	TRBD2	few	TRBJ2-2	CASSQFGSGRSGELFF	TGTGCCAGCAGCCAATTTGGTAGCGGGAGATCAGGGGAGCTGTTTTTT
TRBV20-1	.	.	TRBJ2-3	CSAGTADTQYF	TGCAGTGCTGGGACGGCGGATACGCAGTATTTT
TRBV5-1	TRBD1	.	TRBJ2-7	CASSFFTGGGYEQYF	TGCGCCAGCAGCTTCTTCACAGGGGGCGGCTACGAGCAGTACTTC
TRBV5-4	TRBD1	.	TRBJ2-2	CASSAARDRSYTGELFF	TGTGCCAGCAGCGCAGCCAGGGACAGGTCGTACACCGGGGAGCTGTTTTTT
TRBV12-3/TRBV12-4	TRBD1	few	TRBJ1-2	CASSSGTGVYGYTF	TGTGCCAGCAGTTCCGGGACAGGGGTCTATGGCTACACCTTC
TRBV7-9	.	few	TRBJ2-1	CAGRPGSWNEQFF	TGTGCCGGCAGGCCAGGGAGTTGGAATGAGCAGTTCTTC